This T cell receptor (beta chain) was identified during a study of T cells after yellow fever vaccination. Study-wide background: Low-cell-number fractions were prepared with SMART-Seq v4 Ultra Low Input. Study conclusions and caveats: Weaker, the secondary response had a peak occurring faster, on day 5 versus 15. Across the CD4 and CD8 compartments, a small share of clonotypes was present in both.

This clonotype has at least ten counts. Antigen unknown. V trimming: 11 bases; J trimming: 5 bases; junction bases outside the gene matches: 3. The CDR3 covers 10 residues. Germline V gene sequence: CDR1 MDHEN, CDR2 SYDVKM. 5'RACE template switching produced TCR cDNA carrying a universal primer site and UMIs. Using its own MiXCR run on the 5' RACE reads, TCRdb lists one record per CDR3 protein. The sample shows 300,000 to 400,000 distinct CDR3 sequences, about 8.7% of them seen only once. The sample in question was PBMCs, obtained on the day of the first yellow fever vaccination. This sequence joins TRBV28 and TRBJ2-7; 7 nucleotides line up with TRBD1. The clonotype comes from a man in his late teens or twenties who received the YFV17D yellow fever vaccine. The DNA for the CDR3 is TGTGCCGTCGGACAGGACGAGCAGTACGTC. Protein product: CAVGQDEQYV.